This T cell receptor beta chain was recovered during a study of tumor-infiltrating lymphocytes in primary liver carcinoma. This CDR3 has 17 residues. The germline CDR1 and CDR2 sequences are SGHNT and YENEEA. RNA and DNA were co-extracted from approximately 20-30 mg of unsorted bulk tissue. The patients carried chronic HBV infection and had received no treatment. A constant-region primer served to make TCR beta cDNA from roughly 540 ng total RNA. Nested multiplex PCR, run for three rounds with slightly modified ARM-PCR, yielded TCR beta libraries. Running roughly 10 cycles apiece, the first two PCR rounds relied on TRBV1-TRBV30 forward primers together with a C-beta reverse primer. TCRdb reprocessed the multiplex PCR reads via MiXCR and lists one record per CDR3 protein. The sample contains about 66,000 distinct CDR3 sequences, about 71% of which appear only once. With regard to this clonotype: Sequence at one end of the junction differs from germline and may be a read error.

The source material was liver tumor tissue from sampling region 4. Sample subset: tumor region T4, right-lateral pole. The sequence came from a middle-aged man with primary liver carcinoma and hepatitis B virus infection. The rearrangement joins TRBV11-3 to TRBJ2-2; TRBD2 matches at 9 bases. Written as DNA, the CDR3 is TGTGCCAGCAGCTTAGGCAGGCTAGCGGGAAACATCGGGGAGCTCTTTTTT. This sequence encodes CASSLGRLAGNIGELFF.